A selection of T cell receptor beta chains follows, all from one sample in a study of cytomegalovirus exposure and HLA in healthy donors. TCRdb keeps only in-frame clones here, not all; method: immunoSEQ multiplex PCR. There are 100,000 to 150,000 clones in the sample; 82% occur only once, and roughly 2.5% lies in the top ten. Sequencing input: PBMCs. These receptor sequences come from a boy aged 2 to 9 in good health and CMV-seronegative. The CDR3 runs from the conserved cysteine through the conserved F or W. D genes are given only for firm matches. Size values are once, few and many counts, or a class for expanded clones, and some rows have none.

NA TRBJ2-3 NA TRBV27 TGTGCCAGCAGAATGGGGTCAGTCAGAGGGGGAGATACGCAGTATTTT CASRMGSVRGGDTQYF
NA TRBJ1-6 NA TRBV2 TGTGCCAGCACGGGGGTTAGGAATTCACCCCTCCACTTT CASTGVRNSPLHF
TRBD2 TRBJ2-1 NA TRBV11-2 TGTGCCAGCAGCTTAGAAGCGGGACCCTACAATGAGCAGTTCTTC CASSLEAGPYNEQFF
TRBD1 TRBJ1-2 NA TRBV5-1 TGCGCCAGCAGCCGCGCCGGGACAGGGACCTCCTTCGGCTATGGCTACACCTTC CASSRAGTGTSFGYGYTF
NA TRBJ1-2 NA TRBV15 TGTGCCACCGCCGGCGGGGGGCGAGTAAGGGCTGGTGGCTACACCTTC CATAGGGRVRAGGYTF
TRBD1 TRBJ2-7 NA TRBV15 TGTGCCACCAGCAGGGACAGGCCCTACGAGCAGTACTTC CATSRDRPYEQYF
NA TRBJ1-2 NA TRBV9 TGTGCCAGCAGCCCAGGGAACTATGGCTACACCTTC CASSPGNYGYTF
TRBD1 TRBJ1-1 once TRBV4-3 TGCGCCAGCAGCCAAGATCTAGGACAGGGATTCACTGAAGCTTTCTTT CASSQDLGQGFTEAFF
NA TRBJ1-2 few TRBV9 TGTGCCAGCAGCGGGCCGACAGGAACCTATGGCTACACCTTC CASSGPTGTYGYTF
TRBD1 TRBJ1-2 NA TRBV27 TGTGCCAGCAGTCCCTCCGGGACAGCGTATGGCTACACCTTC CASSPSGTAYGYTF
TRBD2 TRBJ2-1 NA TRBV10-3 TGTGCCATCAGTTCTGGGGGGGACCGGGTCTTC CAISSGGDRVF
NA TRBJ1-1 once TRBV6-1 TGTGCCAGCGTAAGACAAACCCTGAACACTGAAGCTTTCTTT CASVRQTLNTEAFF
NA TRBJ2-7 NA TRBV7-9 TGTGCCAGCAGCCCCGACTACTCCTACGAGCAGTACTTC CASSPDYSYEQYF
NA TRBJ2-5 NA TRBV7-9 TGTGCCAGCAGCAACTCAGGGGACCTTAAAGAGACCCAGTACTTC CASSNSGDLKETQYF
NA TRBJ2-3 NA TRBV4-3 TGCGCCAGCAGCCAAGAACTGGCGGGGCCCACAGATACGCAGTATTTT CASSQELAGPTDTQYF
NA TRBJ1-5 NA TRBV4-1 TGCGCCAGCAGCCTCCATTGGTCGGGGTTCGGCAATCAGCCCCAGCATTTT CASSLHWSGFGNQPQHF
TRBD1 TRBJ2-1 NA TRBV7-9 TGTGCCAGCAGCTTAGGGACAGGGGCGCTCAATGAGCAGTTCTTC CASSLGTGALNEQFF
TRBD2 TRBJ2-3 NA TRBV7-9 TGTGCCAGCCGAGGACTAGCGTACACAGATACGCAGTATTTT CASRGLAYTDTQYF
NA TRBJ1-5 NA TRBV6-1 TGTGCCAGCAGGCGGGTCAATCAGCCCCAGCATTTT CASRRVNQPQHF
TRBD1 TRBJ1-1 NA TRBV19 TGTGCCAGTAGTGGAGGTCGGACAGGGTCATGGGACACTGAAGCTTTCTTT CASSGGRTGSWDTEAFF
TRBD1 TRBJ1-3 NA TRBV4-2 TGTGCCAGCAGCCAACACACTCCGGGACAGCGTTCCTCTGGAAACACCATATATTTT CASSQHTPGQRSSGNTIYF
NA TRBJ1-4 NA TRBV7-9 TGTGCCAGCAGCTTTGGACAAACCGCAACTAATGAAAAACTGTTTTTT CASSFGQTATNEKLFF
NA TRBJ2-1 few TRBV5-5 TGTGCCAGCAGCTCCGGCACTAATTACTACAATGAGCAGTTCTTC CASSSGTNYYNEQFF
NA TRBJ2-7 NA TRBV7-9 TGTGCCAGCAGCTTAGCACCGGGGGACTACGAGCAGTACTTC CASSLAPGDYEQYF